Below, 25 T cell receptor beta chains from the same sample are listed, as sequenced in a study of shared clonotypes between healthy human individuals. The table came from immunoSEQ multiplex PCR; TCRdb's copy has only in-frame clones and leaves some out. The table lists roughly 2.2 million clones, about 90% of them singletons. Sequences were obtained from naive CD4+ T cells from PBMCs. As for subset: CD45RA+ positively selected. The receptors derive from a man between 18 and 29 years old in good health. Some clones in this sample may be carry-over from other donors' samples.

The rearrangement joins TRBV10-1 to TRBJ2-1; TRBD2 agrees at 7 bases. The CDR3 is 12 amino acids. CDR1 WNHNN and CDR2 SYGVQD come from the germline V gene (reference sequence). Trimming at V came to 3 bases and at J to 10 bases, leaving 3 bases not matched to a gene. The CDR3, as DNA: TGCGCCAGCAGTGAAGGGGAGGGGGAGCAGTTCTTC. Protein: CASSEGEGEQFF.

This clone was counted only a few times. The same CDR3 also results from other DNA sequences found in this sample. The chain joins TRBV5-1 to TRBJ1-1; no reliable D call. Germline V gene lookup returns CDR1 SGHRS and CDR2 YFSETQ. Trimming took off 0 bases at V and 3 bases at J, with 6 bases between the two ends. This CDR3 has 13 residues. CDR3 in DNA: TGCGCCAGCAGCTTGGTGGGTTACACTGAAGCTTTCTTT. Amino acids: CASSLVGYTEAFF.

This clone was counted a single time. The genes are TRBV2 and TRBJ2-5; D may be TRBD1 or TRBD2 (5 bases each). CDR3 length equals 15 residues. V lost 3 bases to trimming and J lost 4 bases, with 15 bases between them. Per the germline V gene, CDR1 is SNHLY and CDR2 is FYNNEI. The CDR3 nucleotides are TGTGCCAGCAGTGATGTAGGGATTGGGGGAGAGACCCAGTACTTC. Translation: CASSDVGIGGETQYF.

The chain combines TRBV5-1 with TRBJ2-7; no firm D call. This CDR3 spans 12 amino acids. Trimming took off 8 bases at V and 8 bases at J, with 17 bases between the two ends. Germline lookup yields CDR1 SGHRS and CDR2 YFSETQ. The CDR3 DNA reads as TGCGCCAGTTCCGTAGAACTGGATAAGCAGTACTTC. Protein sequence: CASSVELDKQYF.

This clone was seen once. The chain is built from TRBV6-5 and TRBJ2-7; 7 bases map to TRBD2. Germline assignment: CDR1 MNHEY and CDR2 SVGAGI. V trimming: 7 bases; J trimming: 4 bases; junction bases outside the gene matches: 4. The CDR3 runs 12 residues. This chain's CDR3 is CASTGRKYEQYF. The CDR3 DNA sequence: TGTGCCAGCACCGGGAGGAAGTACGAGCAGTACTTC.

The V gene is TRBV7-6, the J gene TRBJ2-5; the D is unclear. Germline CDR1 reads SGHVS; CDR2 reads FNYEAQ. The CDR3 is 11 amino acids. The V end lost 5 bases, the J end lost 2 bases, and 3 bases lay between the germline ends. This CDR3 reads CASSPQETQYF. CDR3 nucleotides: TGTGCCAGCAGCCCACAAGAGACCCAGTACTTC.

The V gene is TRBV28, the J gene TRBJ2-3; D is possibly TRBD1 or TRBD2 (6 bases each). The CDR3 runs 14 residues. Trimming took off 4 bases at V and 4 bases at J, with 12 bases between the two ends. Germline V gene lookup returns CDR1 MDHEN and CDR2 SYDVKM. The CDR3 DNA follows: TGTGCCAGCAGTTCGGGGGCTTTGGCAGATACGCAGTATTTT. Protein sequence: CASSSGALADTQYF.

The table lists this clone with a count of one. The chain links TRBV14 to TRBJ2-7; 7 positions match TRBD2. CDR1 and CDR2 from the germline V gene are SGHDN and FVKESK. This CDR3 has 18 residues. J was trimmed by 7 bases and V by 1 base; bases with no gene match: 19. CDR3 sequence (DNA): TGTGCCAGCAGCCAAGTTTCGGGCAGCGGGAAGTGGGTGCGGGAGCAGTACTTC. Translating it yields CASSQVSGSGKWVREQYF.

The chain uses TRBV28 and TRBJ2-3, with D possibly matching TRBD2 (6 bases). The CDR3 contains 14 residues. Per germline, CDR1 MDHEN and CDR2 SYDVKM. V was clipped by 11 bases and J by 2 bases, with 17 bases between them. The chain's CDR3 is CADPWDSPTDTQYF. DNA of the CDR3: TGTGCCGACCCCTGGGACTCCCCCACAGATACGCAGTATTTT. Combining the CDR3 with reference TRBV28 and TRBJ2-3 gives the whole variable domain DVKVTQSSRYLVKRTGEKVFLECVQDMDHENMFWYRQDPGLGLRLIYFSYDVKMKEKGDIPEGYSVSREKKERFSLILESASTNQTSMYLCADPWDSPTDTQYFGPGTRLTVL.

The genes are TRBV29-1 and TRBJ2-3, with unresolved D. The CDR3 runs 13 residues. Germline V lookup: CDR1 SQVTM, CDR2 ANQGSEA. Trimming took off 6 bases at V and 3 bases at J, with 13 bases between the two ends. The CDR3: CSVLTRATDTQYF. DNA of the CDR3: TGCAGCGTCTTAACTCGGGCAACAGATACGCAGTATTTT.

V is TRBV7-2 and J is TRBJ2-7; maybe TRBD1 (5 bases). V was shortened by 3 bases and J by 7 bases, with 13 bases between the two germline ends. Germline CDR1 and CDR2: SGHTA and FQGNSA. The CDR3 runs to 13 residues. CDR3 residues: CASSLSFYREQYF. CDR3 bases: TGTGCCAGCAGCTTGTCGTTTTACAGGGAGCAGTACTTC. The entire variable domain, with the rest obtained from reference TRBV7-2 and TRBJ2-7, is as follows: GAGVSQSPSNKVTEKGKDVELRCDPISGHTALYWYRQSLGQGLEFLIYFQGNSAPDKSGLPSDRFSAERTGGSVSTLTIQRTQQEDSAVYLCASSLSFYREQYFGPGTRLTVT.

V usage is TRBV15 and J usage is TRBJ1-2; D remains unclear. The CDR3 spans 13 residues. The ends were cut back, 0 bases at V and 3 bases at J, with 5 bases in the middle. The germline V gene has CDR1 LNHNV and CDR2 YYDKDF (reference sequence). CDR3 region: CATSRERDYGYTF. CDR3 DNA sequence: TGTGCCACCAGCAGAGAGAGGGACTATGGCTACACCTTC. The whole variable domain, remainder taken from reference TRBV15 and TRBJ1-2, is DAMVIQNPRYQVTQFGKPVTLSCSQTLNHNVMYWYQQKSSQAPKLLFHYYDKDFNNEADTPDNFQSRRPNTSFCFLDIRSPGLGDTAMYLCATSRERDYGYTFGSGTRLTVV.

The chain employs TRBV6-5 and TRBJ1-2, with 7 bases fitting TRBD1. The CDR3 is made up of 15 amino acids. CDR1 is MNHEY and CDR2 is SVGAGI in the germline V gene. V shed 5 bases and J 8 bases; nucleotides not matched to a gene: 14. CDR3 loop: CASSLRRQGFWGYTF. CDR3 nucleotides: TGTGCCAGCAGTCTCCGACGACAGGGATTTTGGGGCTACACCTTC.

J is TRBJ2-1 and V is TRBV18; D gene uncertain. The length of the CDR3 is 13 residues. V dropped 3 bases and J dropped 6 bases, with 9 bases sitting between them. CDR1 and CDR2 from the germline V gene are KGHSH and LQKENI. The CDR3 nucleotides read TGTGCCAGCTCACCCGGAAGGGCCAATGAGCAGTTCTTC. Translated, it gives CASSPGRANEQFF.

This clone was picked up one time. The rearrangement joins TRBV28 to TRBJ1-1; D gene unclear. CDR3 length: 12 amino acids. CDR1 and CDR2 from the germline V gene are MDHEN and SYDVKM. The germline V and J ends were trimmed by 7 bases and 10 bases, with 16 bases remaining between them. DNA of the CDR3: TGTGCCAGCAAGGTATCGCTAACTCGAGCTTTCTTT. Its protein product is CASKVSLTRAFF.

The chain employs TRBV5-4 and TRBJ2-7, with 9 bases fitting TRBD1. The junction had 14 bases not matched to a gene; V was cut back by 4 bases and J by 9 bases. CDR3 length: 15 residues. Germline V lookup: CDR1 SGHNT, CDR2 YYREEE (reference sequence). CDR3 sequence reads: CASSDRDRERRGQYF. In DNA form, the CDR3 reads TGTGCCAGCAGCGACCGGGACAGGGAGCGCAGGGGGCAGTACTTC.

The CDR3, as DNA: TGTGCCAGCAGATCGCGGGAGGGCCTTTACGAGCAGTACTTC. This encodes CASRSREGLYEQYF. The chain joins TRBV6-6 to TRBJ2-7; 9 nucleotides agree with TRBD2. V trimming: 6 bases; J trimming: 4 bases; junction bases outside the gene matches: 7. This CDR3 comprises 14 residues. Germline V CDR1 and CDR2: MNHNY, SVGAGI (reference sequence).

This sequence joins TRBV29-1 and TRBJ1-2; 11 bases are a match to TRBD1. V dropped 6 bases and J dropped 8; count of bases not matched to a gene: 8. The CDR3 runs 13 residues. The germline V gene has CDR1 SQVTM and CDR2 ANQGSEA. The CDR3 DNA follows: TGCAGCGTGCTACCGGGACAGGGGGACGGCTACACCTTC. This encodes CSVLPGQGDGYTF.

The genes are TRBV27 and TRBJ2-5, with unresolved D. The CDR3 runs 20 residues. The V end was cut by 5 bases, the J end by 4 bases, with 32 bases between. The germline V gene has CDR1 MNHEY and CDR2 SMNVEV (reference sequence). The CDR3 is CASSALPPGPEQAWVETQYF. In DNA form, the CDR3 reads TGTGCCAGCAGTGCCCTACCCCCGGGCCCCGAACAAGCTTGGGTAGAGACCCAGTACTTC.

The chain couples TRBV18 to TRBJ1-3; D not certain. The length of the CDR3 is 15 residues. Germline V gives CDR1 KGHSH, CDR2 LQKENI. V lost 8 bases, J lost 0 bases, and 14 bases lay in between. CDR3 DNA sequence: TGTGCCAGCACTTCGTCTTCAAACTCTGGAAACACCATATATTTT. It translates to CASTSSSNSGNTIYF.

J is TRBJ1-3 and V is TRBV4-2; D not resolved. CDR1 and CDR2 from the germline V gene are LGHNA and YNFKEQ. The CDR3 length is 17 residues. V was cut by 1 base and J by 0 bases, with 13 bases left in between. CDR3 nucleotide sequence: TGTGCCAGCAGCCAAGTTACCGGACGGACCTCTGGAAACACCATATATTTT. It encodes CASSQVTGRTSGNTIYF.

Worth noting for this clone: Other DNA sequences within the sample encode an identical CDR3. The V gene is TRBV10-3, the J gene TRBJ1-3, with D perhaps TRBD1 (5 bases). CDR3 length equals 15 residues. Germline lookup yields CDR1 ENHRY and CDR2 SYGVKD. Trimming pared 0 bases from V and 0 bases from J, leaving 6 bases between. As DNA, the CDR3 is TGTGCCATCAGTGAGTCCGACAGCTCTGGAAACACCATATATTTT. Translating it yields CAISESDSSGNTIYF.

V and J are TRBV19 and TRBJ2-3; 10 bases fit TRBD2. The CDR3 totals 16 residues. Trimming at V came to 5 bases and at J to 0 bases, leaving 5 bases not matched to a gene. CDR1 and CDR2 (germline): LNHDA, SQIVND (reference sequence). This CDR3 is CASSFGLAASTDTQYF. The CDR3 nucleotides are TGTGCCAGTAGTTTCGGACTAGCGGCTAGCACAGATACGCAGTATTTT.

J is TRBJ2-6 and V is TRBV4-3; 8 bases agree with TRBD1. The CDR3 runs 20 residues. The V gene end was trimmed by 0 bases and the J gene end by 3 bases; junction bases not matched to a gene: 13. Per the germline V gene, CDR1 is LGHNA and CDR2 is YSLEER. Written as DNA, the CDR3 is TGCGCCAGCAGCCAAGAGGGGAGGTACAGGGGGAACCTTGGGGCCAACGTCCTGACTTTC. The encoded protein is CASSQEGRYRGNLGANVLTF.

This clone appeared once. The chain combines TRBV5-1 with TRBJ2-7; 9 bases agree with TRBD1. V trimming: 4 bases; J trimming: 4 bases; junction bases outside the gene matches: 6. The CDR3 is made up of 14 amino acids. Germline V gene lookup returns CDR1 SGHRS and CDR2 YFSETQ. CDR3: CASSAGQGPYEQYF. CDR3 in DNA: TGCGCCAGCAGCGCCGGACAGGGGCCGTACGAGCAGTACTTC.